This TCR beta chain was sequenced in a study of Ad26.COV2.S vaccination and SARS-CoV-2 variants. As to treatment: about 20 received Ad26.COV2.S at low or high dose, single or two shots; about five received placebo; per-sample allocation not given. Repertoires come from day 63 after the first vaccine or placebo injection. Sequenced by immunoSEQ multiplex PCR; TCRdb stores in-frame clones only, minus some. The table records over 350,000 clones, around nine tenths of them present only once. The starting material was peripheral blood, obtained in a trial of Ad26.COV2.S vaccine versus placebo. The TCR sequence derives from a person aged 18-65 years who received the Ad26.COV2.S COVID-19 vaccine or a placebo.

CDR3: CASSLVSGGNNEQFF. CDR3 DNA: TGTGCCAGCAGCTTAGTTAGCGGGGGTAACAATGAGCAGTTCTTC. The chain has TRBV11-2 and TRBJ2-1, with 9 bases matching TRBD2. Trimming removed 1 base from V and 5 bases from J; junction bases left unmatched: 3. Germline V gene sequence: CDR1 SGHAT, CDR2 FQNNGV. The CDR3 has 15 residues.